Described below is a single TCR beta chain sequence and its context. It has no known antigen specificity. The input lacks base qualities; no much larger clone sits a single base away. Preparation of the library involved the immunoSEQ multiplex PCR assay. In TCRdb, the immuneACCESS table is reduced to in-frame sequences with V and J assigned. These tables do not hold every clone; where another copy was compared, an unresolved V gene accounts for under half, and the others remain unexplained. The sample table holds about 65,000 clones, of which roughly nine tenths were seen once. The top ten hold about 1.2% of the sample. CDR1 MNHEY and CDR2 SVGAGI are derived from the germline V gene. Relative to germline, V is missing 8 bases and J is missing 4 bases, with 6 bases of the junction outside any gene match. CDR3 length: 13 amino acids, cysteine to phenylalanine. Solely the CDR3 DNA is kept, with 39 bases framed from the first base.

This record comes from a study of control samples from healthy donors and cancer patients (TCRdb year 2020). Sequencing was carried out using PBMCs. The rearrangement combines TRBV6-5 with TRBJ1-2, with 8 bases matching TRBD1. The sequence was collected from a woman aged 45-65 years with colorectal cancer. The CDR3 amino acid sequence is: CASRTGLGYGYTF. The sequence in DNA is TGTGCCAGCCGGACAGGGCTTGGCTATGGCTACACCTTC.